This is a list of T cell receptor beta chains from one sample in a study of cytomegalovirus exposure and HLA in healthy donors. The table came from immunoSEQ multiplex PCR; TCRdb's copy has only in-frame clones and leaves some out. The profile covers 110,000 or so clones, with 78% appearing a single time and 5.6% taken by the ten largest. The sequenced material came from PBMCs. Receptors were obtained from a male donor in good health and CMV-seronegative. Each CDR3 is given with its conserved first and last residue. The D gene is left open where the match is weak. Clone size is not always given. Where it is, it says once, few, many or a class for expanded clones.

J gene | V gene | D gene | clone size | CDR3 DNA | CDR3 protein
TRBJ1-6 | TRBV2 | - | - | TGTGCCAGCACCGTAACCAGCGAGACCATTAATTCACCCCTCCACTTT | CASTVTSETINSPLHF
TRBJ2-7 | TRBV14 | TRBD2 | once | TGTGCCAGCAGAGCTAGCGGCTCCTACGAGCAGTACTTC | CASRASGSYEQYF
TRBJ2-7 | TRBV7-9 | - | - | TGTGCCAGCAGCTTAGGAGGGGCGGGACCCCCTGGCTACGAGCAGTACTTC | CASSLGGAGPPGYEQYF
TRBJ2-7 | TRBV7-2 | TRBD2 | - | TGTGCCAGCAGCTCCCTGGCTAGCGGGAGTTACGAGCAGTACTTC | CASSSLASGSYEQYF
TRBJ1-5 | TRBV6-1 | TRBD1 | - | TGTGCCAGCAGTGAAGTGGTTACAGGGGGGGATCAGCCCCAGCATTTT | CASSEVVTGGDQPQHF
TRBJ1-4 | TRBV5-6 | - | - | TGTGCCAGCAGCGTGTCGAGGCCATCTAATGAAAAACTGCTTTTT | CASSVSRPSNEKLLF
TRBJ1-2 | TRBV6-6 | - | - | TGTGCCAGCAGGAATCAGGGTTCCCCGGCTAACTATGGCTACACCTTC | CASRNQGSPANYGYTF
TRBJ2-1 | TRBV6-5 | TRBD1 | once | TGTGCCAGCAGTTACCGGGACAGGGTGAACGATGAGCAGTTCTTC | CASSYRDRVNDEQFF
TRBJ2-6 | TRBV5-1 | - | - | TGCGCCAGCAGCCCACTTTCGGGGGTATCTGGGGCCAACGTCCTGACTTTC | CASSPLSGVSGANVLTF
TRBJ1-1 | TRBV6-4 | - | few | TGTGCCAGCAGTGATTCAGACTCCCCGGAGACTGAAGCTTTCTTT | CASSDSDSPETEAFF
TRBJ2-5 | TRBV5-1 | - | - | TGCGCCAGCAGCTTGGGGACTACAGGGGAGCAGACCCAGTACTTC | CASSLGTTGEQTQYF
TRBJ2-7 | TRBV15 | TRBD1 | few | TGTGCCACCAGCAGACCCAATGGGGACAGGGTCCCCGAGCAGTACTTC | CATSRPNGDRVPEQYF
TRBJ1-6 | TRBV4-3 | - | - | TGCGCCAGCAGCCAAGACAGGGATTTTTCACCCCTCCACTTT | CASSQDRDFSPLHF
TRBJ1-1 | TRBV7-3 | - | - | TGTGCCAGCAGCTCCTACAGGAACACTGAAGCTTTCTTT | CASSSYRNTEAFF
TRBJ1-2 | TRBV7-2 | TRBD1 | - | TGTGCCAGCAGCTCCCGAACCGGGACAGGGTCTGGCTACACCTTC | CASSSRTGTGSGYTF
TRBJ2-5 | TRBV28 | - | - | TGTGCCAGCAGTACCACTAGCTTGAGAAGGGAGACCCAGTACTTC | CASSTTSLRRETQYF
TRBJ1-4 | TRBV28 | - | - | TGTGCCAGCAGTTTTCCGGGGGGGGATGAAAAACTGTTTTTT | CASSFPGGDEKLFF
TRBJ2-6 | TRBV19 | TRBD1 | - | TGTGCCAGTAGTCCAGGGTGGACAGGTGAGCCCTCTGGGGCCAACGTCCTGACTTTC | CASSPGWTGEPSGANVLTF
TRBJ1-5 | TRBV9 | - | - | TGTGCCAGCAGCGTAGATCCGTACGAGCAGCCCCAGCATTTT | CASSVDPYEQPQHF
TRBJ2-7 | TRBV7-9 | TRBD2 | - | TGTGCCAGCAGCTTAGTGACTAGCGGGAGCTACGAGCAGTACTTC | CASSLVTSGSYEQYF
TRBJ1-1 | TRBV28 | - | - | TGTGCCAGCAGTTTAGTCCAGGGGAGTGGGGAAACTGAAGCTTTCTTT | CASSLVQGSGETEAFF
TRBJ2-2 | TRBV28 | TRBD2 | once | TGTGCCAGCAGTTTAGGGCTAGCGGGAGGCGACACCGGGGAGCTGTTTTTT | CASSLGLAGGDTGELFF
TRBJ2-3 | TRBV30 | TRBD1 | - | TGTGCCTGGAGTGTAGGGCAGGGGGCAAGAGATACGCAGTATTTT | CAWSVGQGARDTQYF
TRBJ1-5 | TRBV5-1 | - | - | TGCGCCAGCAGCAGCGGACAGCACAATCAGCCCCAGCATTTT | CASSSGQHNQPQHF
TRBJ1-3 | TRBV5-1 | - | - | TGCGCCAGCAGCAGGGACTCATTCTCTGGAAACACCATATATTTT | CASSRDSFSGNTIYF
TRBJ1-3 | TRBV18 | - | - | TGTGCCAGCTCACCTCAGGGCTCTGGAAACACCATATATTTT | CASSPQGSGNTIYF
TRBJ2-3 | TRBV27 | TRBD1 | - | TGTGCCAGCACCCCGGAACAGGGGCCCCGCTATAGCACAGATACGCAGTATTTT | CASTPEQGPRYSTDTQYF
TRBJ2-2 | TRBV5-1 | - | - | TGCGCCAGCAGCTTGGGGGGCCCTGACACCGGGGAGCTGTTTTTT | CASSLGGPDTGELFF
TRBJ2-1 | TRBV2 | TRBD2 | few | TGTGCCAGCAGCTTACTAGCGTACAATGAGCAGTTCTTC | CASSLLAYNEQFF
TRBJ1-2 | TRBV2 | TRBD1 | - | TGTGCCAGCAGTGTGGACAGGGGCTTTGGCTATGGCTACACCTTC | CASSVDRGFGYGYTF
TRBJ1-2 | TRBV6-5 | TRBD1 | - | TGTGCCAGCAGTCGGACAGGCGGCTATGGCTACACCTTC | CASSRTGGYGYTF
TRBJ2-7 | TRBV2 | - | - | TGTGCCAGCAGCTCCGGGCAGGGGGAGCAGTACTTC | CASSSGQGEQYF
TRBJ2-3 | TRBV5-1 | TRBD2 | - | TGCGCCAGCAGCCGGGGACTAGACACAGATACGCAGTATTTT | CASSRGLDTDTQYF
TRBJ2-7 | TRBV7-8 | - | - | TGTGCCAGCAGCCATGTGGGGGGGCGGAACGAGCAGTACTTC | CASSHVGGRNEQYF
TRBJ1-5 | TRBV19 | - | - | TGTGCCAGTAGTATCTCTCCAGGGAGGAGCAATCAGCCCCAGCATTTT | CASSISPGRSNQPQHF
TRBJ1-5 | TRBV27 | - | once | TGTGCCAGCAGTATGCTAAATCAGCCCCAGCATTTT | CASSMLNQPQHF
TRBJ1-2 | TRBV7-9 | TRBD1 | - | TGTGCCAGCAGCGAGTACTCACAGGGGAGTGGCTACACCTTC | CASSEYSQGSGYTF
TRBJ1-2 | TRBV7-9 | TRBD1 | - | TGTGCCAGCAGCCCCGACAGGGGGCGATCGAGTGGCTACACCTTC | CASSPDRGRSSGYTF
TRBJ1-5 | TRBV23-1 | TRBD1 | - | TGCGCCAGCATCCAGGTCTGGACAGGCAGGAATAGCAATCAGCCCCAGCATTTT | CASIQVWTGRNSNQPQHF
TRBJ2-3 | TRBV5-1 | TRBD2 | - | TGCGCCAGCAGCTTAAGACTAGCGGGGGTCACAGATACGCAGTATTTT | CASSLRLAGVTDTQYF
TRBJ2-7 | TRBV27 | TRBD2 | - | TGTGCCAGCAGTGGGGTTAGCGGGGCCCCCTACGAGCAGTACTTC | CASSGVSGAPYEQYF
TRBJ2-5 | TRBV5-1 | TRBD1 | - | TGCGCCAGCAGCAGGGACAGGGACGAGACCCAGTACTTC | CASSRDRDETQYF
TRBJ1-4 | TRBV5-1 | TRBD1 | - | TGCGCCAGCAGAGGGGGGACAGGGGGTGAAAAACTGTTTTTT | CASRGGTGGEKLFF
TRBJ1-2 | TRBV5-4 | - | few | TGTGCCAGCAGCTTGTGGGGGGGATATGGCTACACCTTC | CASSLWGGYGYTF
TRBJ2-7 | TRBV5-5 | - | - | TGTGCCAGCAGCTTGGAATCGGCAGGGCCCTCCTACGAGCAGTACTTC | CASSLESAGPSYEQYF
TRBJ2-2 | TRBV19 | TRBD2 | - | TGTGCCAGTAGTATGCCCCCCGGAGCACTAGCGGGAAACACCGGGGAGCTGTTTTTT | CASSMPPGALAGNTGELFF
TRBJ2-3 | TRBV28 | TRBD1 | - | TGTGCCAGCAGTTTGGGGCAGGGGGCCGTAGATACGCAGTATTTT | CASSLGQGAVDTQYF
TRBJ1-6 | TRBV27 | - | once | TGTGCCAGCAGTCCGCCGAGCTCCTATAATTCACCCCTCCACTTT | CASSPPSSYNSPLHF
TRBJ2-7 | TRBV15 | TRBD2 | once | TGTGCCACCAGCGGGTGGGGCTCTAGCGGGTTATACGAGCAGTACTTC | CATSGWGSSGLYEQYF
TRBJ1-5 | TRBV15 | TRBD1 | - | TGTGCCACCAGCAGAGATTACGCCGGACAGGGAGGCGACCAGCCCCAGCATTTT | CATSRDYAGQGGDQPQHF
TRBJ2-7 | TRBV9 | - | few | TGTGCCAGCAGCGAGGACACCACAGGGCTAGAGCACGAGCAGTACTTC | CASSEDTTGLEHEQYF
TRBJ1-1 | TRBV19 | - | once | TGTGCCAGTAGTCCCGGGAACACTGAAGCTTTCTTT | CASSPGNTEAFF